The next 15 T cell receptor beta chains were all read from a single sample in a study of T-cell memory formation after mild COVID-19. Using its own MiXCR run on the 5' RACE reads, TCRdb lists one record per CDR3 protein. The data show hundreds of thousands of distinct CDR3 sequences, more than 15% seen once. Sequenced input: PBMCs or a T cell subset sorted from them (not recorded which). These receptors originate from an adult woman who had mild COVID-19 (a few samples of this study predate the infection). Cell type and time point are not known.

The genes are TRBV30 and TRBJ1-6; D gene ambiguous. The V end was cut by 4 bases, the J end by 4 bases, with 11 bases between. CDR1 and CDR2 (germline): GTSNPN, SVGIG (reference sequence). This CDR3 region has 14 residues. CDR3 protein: CAWTNFGYNSPLHF. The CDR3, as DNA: TGTGCCTGGACAAACTTCGGATATAATTCACCCCTCCACTTT. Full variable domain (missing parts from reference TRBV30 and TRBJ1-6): SQTIHQWPATLVQPVGSPLSLECTVEGTSNPNLYWYRQAAGRGLQLLFYSVGIGQISSEVPQNLSASRPQDRQFILSSKKLLLSDSGFYLCAWTNFGYNSPLHFGNGTRLTVT.

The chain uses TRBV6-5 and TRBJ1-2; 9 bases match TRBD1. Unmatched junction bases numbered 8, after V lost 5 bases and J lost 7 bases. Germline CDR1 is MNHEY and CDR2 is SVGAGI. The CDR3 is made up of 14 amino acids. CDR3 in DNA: TGTGCCAGCAGTCCCACACAGGGGGCGGCTGGCTACACCTTC. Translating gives CASSPTQGAAGYTF.

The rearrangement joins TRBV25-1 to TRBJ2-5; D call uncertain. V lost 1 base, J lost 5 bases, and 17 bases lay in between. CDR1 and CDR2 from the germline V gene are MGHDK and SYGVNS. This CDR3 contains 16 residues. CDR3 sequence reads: CASSEFFTTGSETQYF. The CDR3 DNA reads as TGTGCCAGCAGTGAATTTTTCACAACGGGTTCTGAGACCCAGTACTTC.

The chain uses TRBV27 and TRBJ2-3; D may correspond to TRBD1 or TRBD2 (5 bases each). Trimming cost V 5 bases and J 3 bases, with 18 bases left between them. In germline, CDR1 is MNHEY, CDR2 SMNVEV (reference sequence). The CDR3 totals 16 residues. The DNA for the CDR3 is TGTGCCAGCAGTCCCAACGGGGCCGAGAGGACAGATACGCAGTATTTT. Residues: CASSPNGAERTDTQYF.

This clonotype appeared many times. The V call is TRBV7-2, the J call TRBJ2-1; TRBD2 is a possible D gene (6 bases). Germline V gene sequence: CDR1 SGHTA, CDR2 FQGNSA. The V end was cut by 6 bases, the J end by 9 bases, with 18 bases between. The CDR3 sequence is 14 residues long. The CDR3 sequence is CASSPVGGSGEQFF. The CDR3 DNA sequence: TGTGCCAGCAGTCCAGTGGGGGGTTCGGGTGAGCAGTTCTTC.

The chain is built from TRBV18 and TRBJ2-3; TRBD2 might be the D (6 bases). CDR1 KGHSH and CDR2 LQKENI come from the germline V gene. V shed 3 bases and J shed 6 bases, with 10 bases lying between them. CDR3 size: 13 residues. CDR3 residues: CASSPPSVDTQYF. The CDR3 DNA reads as TGTGCCAGCTCACCCCCTAGCGTCGATACGCAGTATTTT.

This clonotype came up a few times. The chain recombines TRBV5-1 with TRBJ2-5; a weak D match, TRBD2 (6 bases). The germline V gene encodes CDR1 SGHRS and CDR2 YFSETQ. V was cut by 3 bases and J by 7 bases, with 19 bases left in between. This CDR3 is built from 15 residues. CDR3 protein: CASSSDPGTARTQYF. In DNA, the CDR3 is TGCGCCAGCAGCTCAGATCCCGGGACTGCCAGGACCCAGTACTTC.

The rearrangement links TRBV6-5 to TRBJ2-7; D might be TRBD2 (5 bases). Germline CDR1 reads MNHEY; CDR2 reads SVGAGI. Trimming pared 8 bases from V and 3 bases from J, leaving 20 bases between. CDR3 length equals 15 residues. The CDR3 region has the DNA TGTGCCAGCTCGAGGGATGTAGACACCGTCTACGAGCAGTACTTC. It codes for CASSRDVDTVYEQYF.

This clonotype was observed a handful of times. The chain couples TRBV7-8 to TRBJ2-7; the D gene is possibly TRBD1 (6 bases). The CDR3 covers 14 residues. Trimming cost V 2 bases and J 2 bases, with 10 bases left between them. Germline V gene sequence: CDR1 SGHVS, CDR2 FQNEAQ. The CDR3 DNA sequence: TGTGCCAGCAGCTTAAACGGACAGCCCTACGAGCAGTACTTC. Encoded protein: CASSLNGQPYEQYF.

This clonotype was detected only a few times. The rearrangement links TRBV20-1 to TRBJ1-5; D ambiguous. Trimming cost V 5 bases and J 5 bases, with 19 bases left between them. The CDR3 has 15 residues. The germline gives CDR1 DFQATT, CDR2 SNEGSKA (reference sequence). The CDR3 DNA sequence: TGCAGTGCTCCCCTTTCCCAGGAGAGGTATCAGCCCCAGCATTTT. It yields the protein CSAPLSQERYQPQHF.

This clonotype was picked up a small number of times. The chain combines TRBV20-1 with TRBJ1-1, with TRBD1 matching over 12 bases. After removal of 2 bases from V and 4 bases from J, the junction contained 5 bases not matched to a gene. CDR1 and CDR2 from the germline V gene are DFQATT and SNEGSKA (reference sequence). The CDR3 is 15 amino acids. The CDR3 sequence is CSARRGTGGFTEAFF. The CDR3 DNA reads TGCAGTGCTAGACGGGGGACAGGGGGCTTCACTGAAGCTTTCTTT.

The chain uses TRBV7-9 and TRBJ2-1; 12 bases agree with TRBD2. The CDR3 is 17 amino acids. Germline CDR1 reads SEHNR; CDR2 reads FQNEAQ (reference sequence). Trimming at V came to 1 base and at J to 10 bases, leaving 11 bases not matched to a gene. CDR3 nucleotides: TGTGCCAGCAGCTTAGGGTCCCTAGCGGGAGGGCCCTGGGAGCAGTTCTTC. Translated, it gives CASSLGSLAGGPWEQFF.

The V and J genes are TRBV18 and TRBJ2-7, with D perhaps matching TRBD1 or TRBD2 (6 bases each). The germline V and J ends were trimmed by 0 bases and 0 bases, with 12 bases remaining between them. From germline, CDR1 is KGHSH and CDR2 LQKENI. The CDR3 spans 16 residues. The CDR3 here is CASSPPGRGGSYEQYF. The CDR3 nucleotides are TGTGCCAGCTCACCACCGGGCAGGGGAGGCTCCTACGAGCAGTACTTC.

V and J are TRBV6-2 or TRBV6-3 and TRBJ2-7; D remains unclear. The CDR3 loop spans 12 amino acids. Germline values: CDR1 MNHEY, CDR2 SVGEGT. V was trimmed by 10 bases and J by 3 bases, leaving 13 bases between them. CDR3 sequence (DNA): TGTGCCACCTCGTTAATAGACTACGAGCAGTACTTC. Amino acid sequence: CATSLIDYEQYF.

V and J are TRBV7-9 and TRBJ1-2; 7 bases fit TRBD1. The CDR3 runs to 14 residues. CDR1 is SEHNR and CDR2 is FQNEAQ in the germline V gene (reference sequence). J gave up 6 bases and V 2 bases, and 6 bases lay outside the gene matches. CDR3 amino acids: CASSLSGGGHGYTF. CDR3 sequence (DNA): TGTGCCAGCAGCTTAAGCGGAGGGGGCCATGGCTACACCTTC.